One sample yielded the 30 T cell receptor beta chains listed below, sequenced in a study of T cells in Graves' hyperthyroidism and ophthalmopathy (dated by TCRdb to between 2017 and 2020). Library method: multiplex PCR. TCRdb lists the instrument as Illumina HiSeq 2000. Amplification of TCR beta CDR3 regions was carried out from RNA transcripts. The first round of RT-PCR for the TCR CDR3 was performed with the HTBI primer set and the Qiagen OneStep RT-PCR kit. TCRdb reprocessing: public reads trimmed at Q25 with fastp, clones called with MiXCR, in-frame beta chains kept. One record per CDR3 amino acid sequence lists the most common genes and DNA. The sample records 700,000 or so distinct CDR3 sequences, 16% of which are singletons. Over 7.5% of the sample is held by the ten biggest clonotypes. Sequencing used blood. The receptors derive from a man younger than 35 with Graves' hyperthyroidism.

The chain couples TRBV28 to TRBJ1-1; unclear D gene. The CDR3 runs 15 residues. The V end was cut by 6 bases, the J end by 6 bases, with 20 bases between. CDR1 MDHEN and CDR2 SYDVKM come from the germline V gene. The CDR3 loop is CASSQGRSYDPEAFF. DNA for the CDR3: TGTGCCAGCAGCCAAGGGCGGTCCTACGACCCTGAAGCTTTCTTT.

This clonotype was seen more than once but under ten times. This chain uses TRBV4-1 with TRBJ2-7; 10 bases line up with TRBD2. Germline V gene data show CDR1 as MGHRA and CDR2 as YSYEKL. The CDR3 spans 16 residues. V trimming: 4 bases; J trimming: 4 bases; junction bases outside the gene matches: 10. Written as DNA, the CDR3 is TGCGCCAGCAGCCTCGGACCGGGACTAGCGCCTTACGAGCAGTACTTC. Translating it yields CASSLGPGLAPYEQYF.

In its sample, this clonotype was seen many times. The rearrangement links TRBV2 to TRBJ1-5, with D maybe TRBD1 (6 bases). This CDR3 region has 13 residues. The V end was cut by 7 bases, the J end by 4 bases, with 11 bases between. Germline V gene sequence: CDR1 SNHLY, CDR2 FYNNEI. The CDR3 DNA is TGTGCCAGCAAACTGACAGGAAATCAGCCCCAGCATTTT. This translates into CASKLTGNQPQHF.

This clonotype was seen at least ten times. This sequence joins TRBV7-2 and TRBJ1-1; TRBD1 might be the D (5 bases). This CDR3 is 14 amino acids long. The V gene's germline CDR1 is SGHTA and CDR2 FQGNSA. V dropped 3 bases and J dropped 3 bases, with 11 bases sitting between them. The CDR3 loop is CASSFRGPDTEAFF. The CDR3 DNA reads TGTGCCAGCAGCTTTCGGGGACCTGACACTGAAGCTTTCTTT.

This clonotype occurred many times. V and J are TRBV12-3 or TRBV12-4 and TRBJ1-1; D remains unclear. Trimming took off 3 bases at V and 5 bases at J, with 13 bases between the two ends. The CDR3 sequence is 14 residues long. This chain's CDR3 is CASSFSVLGTEAFF. CDR3 nucleotides: TGTGCCAGCAGTTTCTCGGTTTTGGGGACTGAAGCTTTCTTT.

This clonotype has only a few counts. The V and J genes are TRBV27 and TRBJ2-6, with D possibly TRBD1 on 6 matching bases. Germline-derived CDR1 and CDR2 are MNHEY and SMNVEV (reference sequence). V was trimmed by 1 base and J by 5 bases, leaving 9 bases between them. This CDR3 has 15 amino acids. CDR3 coding DNA: TGTGCCAGCAGTTTATTAGGGGACAGGGCCAACGTCCTGACTTTC. It is translated as CASSLLGDRANVLTF.

This clonotype turned up a few times. This rearrangement joins TRBV28 to TRBJ2-2; D may be TRBD2 (5 bases). The V end was cut by 7 bases, the J end by 2 bases, with 11 bases between. This CDR3 spans 14 amino acids. Looked up from germline, CDR1 is MDHEN and CDR2 is SYDVKM. CDR3 loop: CASTQEGNTGELFF. The CDR3 DNA reads as TGTGCCAGCACCCAAGAGGGAAACACCGGGGAGCTGTTTTTT.

The chain couples TRBV4-2 to TRBJ1-1, with no clear D. Trimming left V 0 bases short and J 4 bases short, with 9 bases between. CDR3 length: 14 residues. Germline values: CDR1 LGHNA, CDR2 YNFKEQ. This CDR3 is CASSQEEGITEAFF. The CDR3 bases are TGTGCCAGCAGCCAAGAAGAGGGAATCACTGAAGCTTTCTTT.

This clonotype appeared a few times. The chain uses TRBV4-1 and TRBJ2-7; no definite D call. The germline gives CDR1 MGHRA, CDR2 YSYEKL. The CDR3 covers 15 residues. Trimming left V 0 bases short and J 3 bases short, with 12 bases between. In nucleotides, the CDR3 is TGCGCCAGCAGCCAAGAAGTCCCGGCGTTCTACGAGCAGTACTTC. It specifies CASSQEVPAFYEQYF.

The sample holds a few counts of this clonotype. The chain couples TRBV10-1 to TRBJ2-5; no definite D call. The germline V gene has CDR1 WNHNN and CDR2 SYGVQD (reference sequence). The CDR3 spans 13 residues. The V and J ends lost 6 bases and 2 bases respectively, with 10 bases between them. This CDR3 reads CASSVTLQETQYF. CDR3 in DNA: TGCGCCAGCAGCGTGACATTGCAAGAGACCCAGTACTTC.

The table lists this clonotype with many counts. The chain joins TRBV20-1 to TRBJ2-7, with 7 positions matching TRBD2. Looked up from germline, CDR1 is DFQATT and CDR2 is SNEGSKA (reference sequence). J lost 4 bases, V lost 3 bases, and 9 bases had no gene match. This CDR3 has 14 amino acids. The CDR3 reads CSARGDGGRYEQYF. The CDR3 region has the DNA TGCAGTGCTAGGGGAGACGGCGGGAGATACGAGCAGTACTTC.

This clonotype was observed at least ten times. The rearrangement joins TRBV2 to TRBJ1-2, with D hard to call. Germline V gene sequence: CDR1 SNHLY, CDR2 FYNNEI. V shed 3 bases and J shed 0 bases, with 5 bases lying between them. This CDR3 comprises 13 residues. The CDR3 spells CASSDAANYGYTF. CDR3 coding DNA: TGTGCCAGCAGTGATGCAGCTAACTATGGCTACACCTTC.

The chain recombines TRBV20-1 with TRBJ1-1, with 10 bases aligning to TRBD1. CDR3 length: 15 amino acids. Germline V gene sequence: CDR1 DFQATT, CDR2 SNEGSKA (reference sequence). V lost 3 bases, J lost 5 bases, and 9 bases stayed unmatched. The CDR3 DNA reads as TGCAGTGCTAGTTCCCCGGGACAGGGGCGGACTGAAGCTTTCTTT. This sequence encodes CSASSPGQGRTEAFF.

This clonotype came up a few times. V and J are TRBV6-2 or TRBV6-3 and TRBJ2-7; 10 nucleotides line up with TRBD2. J was trimmed by 3 bases and V by 0 bases; bases with no gene match: 2. This CDR3 spans 15 amino acids. Germline V gene data show CDR1 as MNHEY and CDR2 as SVGEGT. The CDR3 sequence: CASSYSLAGDYEQYF. The CDR3 DNA reads as TGTGCCAGCAGTTACTCCCTAGCGGGGGACTACGAGCAGTACTTC.

The chain employs TRBV9 and TRBJ2-3, with a possible D match to TRBD2 (5 bases). Trimming pared 0 bases from V and 3 bases from J, leaving 8 bases between. Germline CDR1 and CDR2: SGDLS and YYNGEE. The CDR3 runs to 14 residues. The DNA for the CDR3 is TGTGCCAGCAGCGTAGCTACGGGGACAGATACGCAGTATTTT. Translating it yields CASSVATGTDTQYF.

The gene calls are TRBV28 and TRBJ1-1, with TRBD1 identical over 9 bases. CDR1 MDHEN and CDR2 SYDVKM come from the germline V gene. This CDR3 is built from 15 residues. Trimming removed 6 bases from V and 3 bases from J; junction bases left unmatched: 8. The CDR3 here is CASRSGTGSDTEAFF. Here the CDR3 DNA reads TGTGCCAGCAGGTCCGGGACAGGGAGCGACACTGAAGCTTTCTTT.

The rearrangement links TRBV6-1 to TRBJ2-7; 7 nucleotides match TRBD2. Germline V gene sequence: CDR1 MNHNS, CDR2 SASEGT. The trim removed 4 bases at V and 2 bases at J, leaving 5 bases unmatched. The CDR3 is 14 residues long. The CDR3, as DNA: TGTGCCAGCAGTGTACTAGCGAATACCTACGAGCAGTACTTC. It is translated as CASSVLANTYEQYF.

The chain recombines TRBV4-1 with TRBJ1-2, with 8 bases fitting TRBD1. This CDR3 comprises 16 residues. Germline CDR1 MGHRA, CDR2 YSYEKL. Losses at the gene ends were 4 bases for V and 3 bases for J; bases not matched to a gene: 10. The CDR3 sequence is CASSPAPRGRDYGYTF. The CDR3 coding sequence is TGCGCCAGCAGCCCGGCCCCCAGGGGGCGAGACTATGGCTACACCTTC.

This chain connects TRBV7-2 to TRBJ2-3; D not certain. The CDR3 extends over 13 amino acids. V was pared by 3 bases and J by 6 bases, with 10 bases between. From germline, CDR1 is SGHTA and CDR2 FQGNSA. CDR3 DNA sequence: TGTGCCAGCAGCTTGGGTGAAAGGGATACGCAGTATTTT. As protein: CASSLGERDTQYF.

This sequence joins TRBV2 and TRBJ2-1, with a possible D match to TRBD2 (6 bases). Germline-derived CDR1 and CDR2 are SNHLY and FYNNEI. The CDR3 extends over 17 amino acids. Trimming removed 8 bases at V and 2 bases at J, with 22 bases between. CDR3 bases: TGTGCCAGCTCACCGCTCCCCCCGGCGGGAACCTACAATGAGCAGTTCTTC. Translating it yields CASSPLPPAGTYNEQFF.

This clonotype was recorded many times. The rearrangement joins TRBV20-1 to TRBJ2-1, with TRBD2 matching 9 bases. The CDR3 is 14 residues long. CDR1 and CDR2 from the germline V gene are DFQATT and SNEGSKA (reference sequence). V lost 4 bases to trimming and J lost 6 bases; unmatched junction nucleotides: 7. Here the CDR3 reads CSATSGRSGNEQFF. The CDR3 coding sequence is TGCAGTGCTACCAGCGGGAGGTCGGGCAATGAGCAGTTCTTC.

V gene TRBV19 combines with J gene TRBJ1-2; D is unresolved. V gave up 8 bases and J gave up 4 bases, with 14 bases separating them. The germline gives CDR1 LNHDA, CDR2 SQIVND (reference sequence). This CDR3 is built from 13 residues. CDR3 sequence reads: CASAEDLGYGYTF. CDR3 in DNA: TGTGCCAGTGCCGAGGACCTGGGCTATGGCTACACCTTC. Full variable domain (outside the CDR3, taken from reference TRBV19 and TRBJ1-2): DGGITQSPKYLFRKEGQNVTLSCEQNLNHDAMYWYRQDPGQGLRLIYYSQIVNDFQKGDIAEGYSVSREKKESFPLTVTSAQKNPTAFYLCASAEDLGYGYTFGSGTRLTVV.

This clonotype was seen at least ten times. The J gene is TRBJ2-7, the V gene TRBV11-2, with TRBD1 as a possible D gene (6 bases). The CDR3 is made up of 14 amino acids. V gave up 0 bases and J gave up 6 bases, with 12 bases separating them. The germline V gene has CDR1 SGHAT and CDR2 FQNNGV. CDR3 DNA: TGTGCCAGCAGCTTAGAGACAGGCCCCGCCGAGCAGTACTTC. This translates into CASSLETGPAEQYF.

This clonotype showed up many times. The CDR3: CASSPKTGGAEQYF. CDR3 coding DNA: TGTGCCAGCTCACCAAAGACCGGGGGAGCCGAGCAGTACTTC. The chain uses TRBV18 and TRBJ2-7; tentative D call: TRBD2 (6 bases). Germline values: CDR1 KGHSH, CDR2 LQKENI. The length of the CDR3 is 14 residues. Trimming took 2 bases from V and 6 from J, leaving 14 bases between them.

J is TRBJ2-3 and V is TRBV6-1; 8 bases fit TRBD1. The CDR3 has 14 amino acids. Per the germline V gene, CDR1 is MNHNS and CDR2 is SASEGT. V was clipped by 5 bases and J by 2 bases; unmatched bases: 3. The CDR3 sequence: CASSSQGVTDTQYF. As DNA, the CDR3 is TGTGCCAGCAGTTCACAGGGGGTCACAGATACGCAGTATTTT.

The V gene is TRBV14, the J gene TRBJ2-6; D is unresolved. The V gene lost 2 bases and the J gene lost 0 bases, with 11 bases spanning the gap. The CDR3 totals 17 residues. Germline V gene data show CDR1 as SGHDN and CDR2 as FVKESK. The CDR3 region has the DNA TGTGCCAGCAGCCAATGGATTATACCCTCTGGGGCCAACGTCCTGACTTTC. Its translation: CASSQWIIPSGANVLTF. Looking up the rest from reference TRBV14 and TRBJ2-6 gives the full variable domain: EAGVTQFPSHSVIEKGQTVTLRCDPISGHDNLYWYRRVMGKEIKFLLHFVKESKQDESGMPNNRFLAERTGGTYSTLKVQPAELEDSGVYFCASSQWIIPSGANVLTFGAGSRLTVL.

This clonotype was detected many times. The J gene is TRBJ2-7, the V gene TRBV6-1; unclear D gene. The CDR3 consists of 13 residues. Trimming stripped 6 bases from V and 3 bases from J, with 12 bases between. Germline loops: CDR1 MNHNS, CDR2 SASEGT. The CDR3 region has the DNA TGTGCCAGCAGCCTACGAAGTCACTACGAGCAGTACTTC. Translated: CASSLRSHYEQYF.

This chain connects TRBV20-1 to TRBJ1-3, with D hard to call. Trimming took 0 bases from V and 3 from J, leaving 12 bases between them. The CDR3 contains 15 residues. Germline CDR1 is DFQATT and CDR2 is SNEGSKA (reference sequence). This CDR3 reads CSARDTRSLGNTIYF. The CDR3 DNA follows: TGCAGTGCTAGAGATACAAGGAGTCTTGGAAACACCATATATTTT.

The chain links TRBV24-1 to TRBJ2-7; D is unclear. Germline V gene lookup returns CDR1 KGHDR and CDR2 SFDVKD. The CDR3 spans 13 residues. V lost 3 bases, J lost 5 bases, and 10 bases lay in between. CDR3 in DNA: TGTGCCACCAGTGATCCGCCCAACCACGAGCAGTACTTC. Its protein is CATSDPPNHEQYF.

The V gene is TRBV4-2, the J gene TRBJ1-2; no clear D. Germline CDR1 is LGHNA and CDR2 is YNFKEQ. This CDR3 region has 15 residues. The V gene lost 1 base and the J gene lost 0 bases, with 9 bases spanning the gap. The CDR3 is CASSQGEAANYGYTF. CDR3 nucleotides: TGTGCCAGCAGCCAAGGAGAGGCAGCTAACTATGGCTACACCTTC.